One and the same sample provided the 19 T cell receptor beta chains below, sequenced in a study of T cell repertoires in cytomegalovirus infection. One entry per CDR3 protein results from TCRdb running MiXCR on the reads. The table lists approximately 730,000 distinct CDR3 sequences, 29% of them singletons. These receptors are not linked to any known antigen. Sequenced here: cultured CD8+ T cells from PBMCs, sampled from culture after CMV antigen stimulation. These receptors came from a human donor in good health (CMV status not recorded). Some clones in this sample may be carry-over from other donors' samples.

This clonotype was observed a handful of times. The genes are TRBV7-9 and TRBJ1-2; the match to TRBD1 covers 10 bases. The CDR3 spans 15 residues. J was trimmed by 8 bases and V by 4 bases; bases with no gene match: 10. Germline CDR1 SEHNR, CDR2 FQNEAQ (reference sequence). The CDR3 region has the DNA TGTGCCAGCAGCTCCGGGACAGGGGAACGGCGAGGCTACACCTTC. Translated, it gives CASSSGTGERRGYTF.

This clonotype was observed a few times. This chain joins TRBV9 and TRBJ1-2; no definite D call. The CDR3 contains 11 residues. Germline values: CDR1 SGDLS, CDR2 YYNGEE. V lost 1 base and J lost 6, with 4 bases in between. The CDR3 is CASSVQNGYTF. The CDR3 bases are TGTGCCAGCAGCGTACAAAATGGCTACACCTTC.

CDR3 residues: CASSFGGYSKNIQYF. CDR3 DNA: TGTGCCAGCAGTTTTGGGGGCTATTCCAAAAACATTCAGTACTTC. The chain combines TRBV27 with TRBJ2-4, with D possibly TRBD1 on 6 matching bases. Trimming pared 3 bases from V and 2 bases from J, leaving 11 bases between. Germline assignment: CDR1 MNHEY and CDR2 SMNVEV (reference sequence). This CDR3 spans 15 amino acids.

V usage is TRBV9 and J usage is TRBJ2-1; TRBD1 is a possible D gene (5 bases). The CDR3 is 11 amino acids. The V gene's germline CDR1 is SGDLS and CDR2 YYNGEE. V was shortened by 0 bases and J by 10 bases, with 5 bases between the two germline ends. The CDR3 protein is CASSVGTEQFF. CDR3 nucleotides: TGTGCCAGCAGCGTAGGGACAGAGCAGTTCTTC. The entire variable domain, with the rest obtained from reference TRBV9 and TRBJ2-1, is as follows: DSGVTQTPKHLITATGQRVTLRCSPRSGDLSVYWYQQSLDQGLQFLIQYYNGEERAKGNILERFSAQQFPDLHSELNLSSLELGDSALYFCASSVGTEQFFGPGTRLTVL.

This clonotype was recorded a few times. This chain links TRBV9 with TRBJ2-3; 8 bases agree with TRBD2. Germline V gene data show CDR1 as SGDLS and CDR2 as YYNGEE. The CDR3 has 17 amino acids. After removal of 1 base from V and 5 bases from J, the junction contained 12 bases not matched to a gene. CDR3 sequence reads: CASSVHPRAGGEDTQYF. The DNA for the CDR3 is TGTGCCAGCAGCGTACACCCCCGGGCGGGGGGCGAAGATACGCAGTATTTT.

In its sample, this clonotype was seen a few times. In DNA, the CDR3 is TGTGCCAGCAGTTACACCCCGGGACAGGGGGCTGAAGCTTTCTTT. Its translation: CASSYTPGQGAEAFF. V and J are TRBV6-6 and TRBJ1-1; 11 nucleotides line up with TRBD1. The ends lost 2 bases at V and 6 bases at J; junction bases unmatched: 5. The germline gives CDR1 MNHNY, CDR2 SVGAGI (reference sequence). The CDR3 spans 15 residues.

The chain carries TRBV4-3 and TRBJ2-3; TRBD1 aligns across 7 bases. The CDR3 is made up of 15 amino acids. Trimming removed 0 bases from V and 2 bases from J; junction bases left unmatched: 2. Germline CDR1 reads LGHNA; CDR2 reads YSLEER. The CDR3 loop is CASSQEDRFTDTQYF. As DNA, the CDR3 is TGCGCCAGCAGCCAAGAGGACAGGTTCACAGATACGCAGTATTTT.

Comment on this clonotype: Germline is not matched at one junction end, which may reflect a read error. The CDR3 DNA is TGTGCCACAAGCAGGGAAACATATGAAGAGACCCAGTACTTC. Its protein is CATSRETYEETQYF. J is TRBJ2-5 and V is TRBV15; possible D gene TRBD1, 5 bases. Germline V gives CDR1 LNHNV, CDR2 YYDKDF (reference sequence). The CDR3 consists of 14 residues.

The chain uses TRBV4-1 and TRBJ1-6; TRBD1 is a possible D gene (5 bases). V lost 0 bases and J 9 bases, leaving 12 bases between the germline ends. CDR1 MGHRA and CDR2 YSYEKL come from the germline V gene. The length of the CDR3 is 15 residues. The CDR3 loop is CASSQEVGVVSPLHF. CDR3 DNA sequence: TGCGCCAGCAGCCAAGAGGTAGGGGTGGTTTCACCCCTCCACTTT.

This clonotype was counted only a few times. The rearrangement links TRBV28 to TRBJ2-2, with D perhaps matching TRBD2 (6 bases). V dropped 6 bases and J dropped 7 bases, with 15 bases sitting between them. The CDR3 has 14 residues. In germline, CDR1 is MDHEN, CDR2 SYDVKM. CDR3 in amino acids: CASRGWGEGGELFF. The CDR3, as DNA: TGTGCCAGCAGGGGCTGGGGGGAAGGCGGGGAGCTGTTTTTT.

This clonotype has more than one count but fewer than ten. The chain has TRBV6-1 and TRBJ1-5, with unresolved D. V lost 2 bases and J lost 4, with 15 bases in between. The CDR3 consists of 16 residues. CDR1 is MNHNS and CDR2 is SASEGT in the germline V gene. Here the CDR3 DNA reads TGTGCCAGCAGTGAAATAGGGATCGGCAATAATCAGCCCCAGCATTTT. It yields the protein CASSEIGIGNNQPQHF.

This clonotype was seen many times. CDR3 amino acids: CASRPPSANTGELFF. CDR3 DNA: TGTGCCAGCAGACCACCAAGCGCGAACACCGGGGAGCTGTTTTTT. The chain recombines TRBV7-8 with TRBJ2-2; D is unresolved. This CDR3 has 15 amino acids. Trimming left V 6 bases short and J 0 bases short, with 11 bases between. Looked up from germline, CDR1 is SGHVS and CDR2 is FQNEAQ.

This clonotype has at least ten counts. The chain employs TRBV5-5 and TRBJ1-5, with 7 bases aligning to TRBD1. After removal of 2 bases from V and 2 bases from J, the junction contained 4 bases not matched to a gene. The CDR3 length is 15 residues. In germline, CDR1 is SGHKS, CDR2 YYEKEE (reference sequence). CDR3 in amino acids: CASSLGTDRNQPQHF. The CDR3, as DNA: TGTGCCAGCAGCTTAGGGACAGACCGCAATCAGCCCCAGCATTTT.

This chain connects TRBV7-9 to TRBJ2-3; D is undetermined. The V gene lost 3 bases and the J gene lost 0 bases, with 7 bases spanning the gap. The V gene's germline CDR1 is SEHNR and CDR2 FQNEAQ (reference sequence). This CDR3 is built from 14 residues. CDR3 loop: CASSFPTSTDTQYF. The DNA for the CDR3 is TGTGCCAGCAGCTTCCCCACGAGCACAGATACGCAGTATTTT.

This rearrangement joins TRBV19 to TRBJ1-4; possibly TRBD1 for D (5 bases). V was shortened by 7 bases and J by 4 bases, with 22 bases between the two germline ends. CDR1 is LNHDA and CDR2 is SQIVND in the germline V gene (reference sequence). The CDR3 consists of 17 residues. The DNA of the CDR3 is TGTGCCAGTAACCTCCTACGTGGGGGATCGGTTAATGAAAAACTGTTTTTT. Residues: CASNLLRGGSVNEKLFF.

The chain carries TRBV28 and TRBJ2-2, with D unclear. The CDR3 runs 16 residues. Per germline, CDR1 MDHEN and CDR2 SYDVKM. V lost 2 bases and J 3 bases, leaving 13 bases between the germline ends. CDR3 in amino acids: CASSLVGSRYTGELFF. CDR3 bases: TGTGCCAGCAGTTTAGTCGGTTCAAGGTACACCGGGGAGCTGTTTTTT.

J is TRBJ1-6 and V is TRBV20-1; unclear D gene. V was clipped by 6 bases and J by 10 bases, with 10 bases between them. There are 11 residues in the CDR3. In germline, CDR1 is DFQATT, CDR2 SNEGSKA (reference sequence). The chain's CDR3 is CSARLDSPLHF. CDR3 bases: TGCAGTGCCCGACTCGACTCACCCCTCCACTTT.

The rearrangement joins TRBV7-8 to TRBJ2-7; tentative D call: TRBD2 (6 bases). CDR3 length: 15 amino acids. The germline V and J ends were trimmed by 5 bases and 0 bases, with 14 bases remaining between them. Germline V CDR1 and CDR2: SGHVS, FQNEAQ. The CDR3 is CASSLGLADSYEQYV. The CDR3 nucleotides read TGTGCCAGCAGCCTGGGGTTAGCGGACTCCTACGAGCAGTACGTC.

This clonotype was observed a handful of times. The rearrangement links TRBV27 to TRBJ2-3; 13 bases match TRBD2. V was clipped by 6 bases and J by 2 bases; unmatched bases: 8. This CDR3 contains 17 residues. Germline-derived CDR1 and CDR2 are MNHEY and SMNVEV (reference sequence). The CDR3 sequence is CASSNWGLAGNTDTQYF. The DNA for the CDR3 is TGTGCCAGCAGCAATTGGGGACTAGCGGGAAACACAGATACGCAGTATTTT.